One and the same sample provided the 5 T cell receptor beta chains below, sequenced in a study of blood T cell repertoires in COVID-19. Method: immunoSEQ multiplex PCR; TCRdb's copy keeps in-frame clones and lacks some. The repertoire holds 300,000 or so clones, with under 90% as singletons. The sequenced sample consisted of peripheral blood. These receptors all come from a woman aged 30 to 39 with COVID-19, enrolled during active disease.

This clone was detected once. The CDR3: CASSPAGAMNTEAFF. The CDR3 DNA reads TGTGCCAGCTCACCAGCGGGGGCGATGAACACTGAAGCTTTCTTT. The rearrangement joins TRBV18 to TRBJ1-1, with D possibly TRBD1 on 6 matching bases. CDR3 size: 15 residues. Trimming removed 2 bases at V and 0 bases at J, with 10 bases between. Germline V gene lookup returns CDR1 KGHSH and CDR2 LQKENI.

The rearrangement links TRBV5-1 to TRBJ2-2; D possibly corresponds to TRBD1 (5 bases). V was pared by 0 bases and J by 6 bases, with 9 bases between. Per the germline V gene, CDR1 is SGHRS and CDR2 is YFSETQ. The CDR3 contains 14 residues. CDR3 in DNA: TGCGCCAGCAGCTTGGCGATAGGGGCCGGGGAGCTGTTTTTT. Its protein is CASSLAIGAGELFF.

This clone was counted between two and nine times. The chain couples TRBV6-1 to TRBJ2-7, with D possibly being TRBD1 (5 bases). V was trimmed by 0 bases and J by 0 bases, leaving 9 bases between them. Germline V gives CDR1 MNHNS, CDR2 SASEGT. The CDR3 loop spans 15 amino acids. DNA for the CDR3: TGTGCCAGCAGTGAAGCCGAAGGGGCCTCCTACGAGCAGTACTTC. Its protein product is CASSEAEGASYEQYF.

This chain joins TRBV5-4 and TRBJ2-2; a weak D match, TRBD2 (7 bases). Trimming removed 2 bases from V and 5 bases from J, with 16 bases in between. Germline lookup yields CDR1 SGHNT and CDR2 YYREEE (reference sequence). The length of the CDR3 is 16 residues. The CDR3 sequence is CASSFRGQAGTGELFF. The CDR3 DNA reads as TGTGCCAGCAGCTTTCGGGGACAAGCGGGAACCGGGGAGCTGTTTTTT.

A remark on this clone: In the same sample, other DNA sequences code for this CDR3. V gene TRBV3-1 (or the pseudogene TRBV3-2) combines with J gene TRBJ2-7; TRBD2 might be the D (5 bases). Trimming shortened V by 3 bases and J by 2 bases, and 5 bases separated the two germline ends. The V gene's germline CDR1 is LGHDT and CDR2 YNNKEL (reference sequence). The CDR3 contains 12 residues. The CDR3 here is CASSHGAYEQYF. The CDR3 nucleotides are TGTGCCAGCAGCCACGGGGCCTACGAGCAGTACTTC.